One sample yielded the 2 T cell receptor beta chains listed below, sequenced in a study of beta chain features in type 1 diabetes. Sequenced material consisted of expressed TCRB transcripts (all of the isolated RNA was reverse transcribed). Generated by immunoSEQ multiplex PCR, the TCRdb table keeps only in-frame clones and is missing some. The data show 280,000 or so clones, about 15% seen once. Points from the study as a whole: Among patients with Type 1 diabetes, TCRB CDR3s were moderately but significantly shorter in every one of the four CD4+ subsets.

These TCRs' antigens remain unknown. The specimen sequenced was naive CD4+ T cells from blood. Receptors were obtained from a man between 18 and 29 years old with type 1 diabetes.

The J gene is TRBJ1-2, the V gene TRBV7-2; the D gene is possibly TRBD1 (6 bases). V lost 5 bases to trimming and J lost 5 bases, with 9 bases between them. The CDR3 spans 12 residues. The germline CDR1 and CDR2 sequences are SGHTA and FQGNSA. The CDR3 reads CASSEDSYGYTF. CDR3 sequence (DNA): TGTGCCAGCAGCGAGGACAGTTATGGCTACACCTTC.

This clone showed up just a few times. This chain joins TRBV20-1 and TRBJ2-7; D not certain. CDR3 length equals 10 residues. Germline CDR1 and CDR2: DFQATT and SNEGSKA (reference sequence). The V gene lost 8 bases and the J gene lost 6 bases, with 11 bases spanning the gap. CDR3 nucleotides: TGCAGTCCCCTAGGTGTCGAGCAGTACTTC. This codes for CSPLGVEQYF.